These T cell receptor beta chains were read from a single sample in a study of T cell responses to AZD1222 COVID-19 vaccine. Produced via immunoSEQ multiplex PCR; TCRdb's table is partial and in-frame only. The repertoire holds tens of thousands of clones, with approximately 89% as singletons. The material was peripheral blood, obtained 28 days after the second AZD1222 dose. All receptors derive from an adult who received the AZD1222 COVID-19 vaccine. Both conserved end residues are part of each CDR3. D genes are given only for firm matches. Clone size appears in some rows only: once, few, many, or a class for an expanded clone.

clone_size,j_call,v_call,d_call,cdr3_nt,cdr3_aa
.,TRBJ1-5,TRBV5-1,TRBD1,TGCGCCAGCAGCCCTTCCGGGACAGGGTTCGAACAGCCCCAGCATTTT,CASSPSGTGFEQPQHF
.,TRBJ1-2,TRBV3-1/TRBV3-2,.,TGTGCCAGCAGCCAAGATCCGGGGACCGGCTACACCTTC,CASSQDPGTGYTF
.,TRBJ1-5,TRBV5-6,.,TGTGCCAGCAGCTTGGGAGGGGATCAGCCCCAGCATTTT,CASSLGGDQPQHF
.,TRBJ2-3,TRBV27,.,TGTGCCAGCAGTGACCTGCGCACGCAGTATTTT,CASSDLRTQYF
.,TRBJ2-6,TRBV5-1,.,TGCGCCAGCAGCTTGGGGTTGGACACGGACTACTATAGCTCTGGGGCCAACGTCCTGACTTTC,CASSLGLDTDYYSSGANVLTF
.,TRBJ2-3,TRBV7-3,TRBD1,TGTGCCAGCAGCTTAAAGGGACAGGGGACCACAGATACGCAGTATTTT,CASSLKGQGTTDTQYF
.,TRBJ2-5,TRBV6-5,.,TGTGCCAGCAGTTACTCCGGAGTAGGCGGGCGGGAGACCCAGTACTTC,CASSYSGVGGRETQYF
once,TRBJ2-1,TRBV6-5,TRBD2,TGTGCCAGCACCTACTGGACTAGCGGGAGTAGTGAGCAGTTCTTC,CASTYWTSGSSEQFF
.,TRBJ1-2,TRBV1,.,TGCACCAGCAGCCAGAAGGGTTATGGCTACACCTTC,CTSSQKGYGYTF
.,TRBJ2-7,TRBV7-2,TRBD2,TGTGCCAGCAGCCTATCCGGGACTAGCGGGAGTAACGAGCAGTACTTC,CASSLSGTSGSNEQYF
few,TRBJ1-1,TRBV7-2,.,TGTGCCAGCAGCTTAGGAAGGGGCGGTTTCTTT,CASSLGRGGFF
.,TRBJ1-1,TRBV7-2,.,TGTGCCAGCAGCTTAGCGGCAGGGGAGGCTGAAGCTTTCTTT,CASSLAAGEAEAFF
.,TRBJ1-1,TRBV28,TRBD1,TGTGCCAGCAACATGGGACAGGGGATTTTTGGAGCTTTCTTT,CASNMGQGIFGAFF
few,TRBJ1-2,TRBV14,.,TGTGCCAGCAGCCAAGATGGGGTCCGCAGGGCCACTAACTATGGCTACACCTTC,CASSQDGVRRATNYGYTF
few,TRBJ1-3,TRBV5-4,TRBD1,TGTGCCAGCAGCCGAATTCCGGGACAGGGTAACTCTGGAAACACCATATATTTT,CASSRIPGQGNSGNTIYF
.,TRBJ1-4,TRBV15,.,TGTGCCACCAGCAGCTCAAGAAATCTTTACAGAACAACTAATGAAAAACTGTTTTTT,CATSSSRNLYRTTNEKLFF
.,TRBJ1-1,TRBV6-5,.,TGTGCCAGCAGTTACTCGAACTTCCGGTCTGAAGCTTTCTTT,CASSYSNFRSEAFF
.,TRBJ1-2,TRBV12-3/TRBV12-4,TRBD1,TGTGCCAGCAGTTCAGACAGGGGTTATGGCTACACCTTC,CASSSDRGYGYTF
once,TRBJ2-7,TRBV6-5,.,TGTGCCAGCAGTTACTCGTGGGGAACCTACGAGCAGTACTTC,CASSYSWGTYEQYF
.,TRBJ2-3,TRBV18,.,TGTGCCAGCTCACCACCAACTACCACAGATACGCAGTATTTT,CASSPPTTTDTQYF
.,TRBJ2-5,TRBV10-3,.,TGTGCCATCAGTGAACAGGTCGGTGGGGAGACCCAGTACTTC,CAISEQVGGETQYF
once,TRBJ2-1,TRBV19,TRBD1,TGTGCCAGTTCTCGGGACAGGGGGCATAATGAGCAGTTCTTC,CASSRDRGHNEQFF
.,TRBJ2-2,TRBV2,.,TGTGCCAGCATAGGGGACGGGGAGCTGTTTTTT,CASIGDGELFF